A single T cell receptor beta chain is shown here with its context. Its antigen is currently unknown. Both 60 Vbeta primers and 13 Jbeta primers went into the PCR. The method was immunoSEQ multiplex PCR; TCRdb's version includes in-frame clones alone and lacks a portion of them. The table shows over 150,000 clones, with approximately 79% occurring only once. This sample was taken from a study of cytomegalovirus exposure and HLA in healthy donors. This CDR3 comprises 14 residues. Trimming removed 5 bases from V and 10 bases from J, with 18 bases in between. From germline, CDR1 is SGHRS and CDR2 YFSETQ. Study-wide results and caveats: An observed cluster of highly shared sequence variants was recorded as a likely sequencing artifact. Cytomegalovirus-associated TCR beta chains were listed, numbering roughly 150. Reportedly, diagnosis of cytomegalovirus status by the classifier showed high specificity and sensitivity.

The TCR comes from a male donor in good health and CMV-seronegative. Input material: PBMCs. The chain carries TRBV5-1 and TRBJ1-4, with D perhaps matching TRBD1 (5 bases). CDR3 sequence reads: CASSFGGNVRKLFF. The CDR3 nucleotides are TGCGCCAGCAGTTTCGGGGGAAACGTTCGAAAACTGTTTTTT.